These 3 T cell receptor beta chains were all obtained from the same sample, sequenced in a study of tumor-infiltrating lymphocytes in primary liver carcinoma. Starting from 500 ng of total RNA, TCR beta cDNA was produced with a primer in the constant region. What produced the TCR beta libraries was three nested multiplex PCR rounds using slightly modified ARM-PCR. The first two PCR rounds used TRBV1-TRBV30 primers with a Cbeta primer, around 10 cycles each. MiXCR was run by TCRdb on the multiplex PCR reads, yielding one entry per CDR3 protein. This repertoire shows approximately 300,000 distinct CDR3 sequences, roughly 60% found once; its top ten account for approximately 9%. RNA isolated from unsorted whole blood supplied the blood RNA, with germline DNA also extracted. The source material was peripheral blood. Receptors originate from a man in his forties with primary liver carcinoma and hepatitis B virus infection.

This chain connects TRBV28 to TRBJ2-7; 7 nucleotides align to TRBD2. The length of the CDR3 is 15 residues. The J segment lost 0 bases and the V segment lost 3 bases, leaving 5 bases of the junction unmatched. In germline, CDR1 is MDHEN, CDR2 SYDVKM. CDR3 region: CASSLGGGASYEQYF. DNA for the CDR3: TGTGCCAGCAGTTTGGGGGGGGGAGCCTCCTACGAGCAGTACTTC.

The CDR3 DNA sequence: TGTGCCAGCAGGGGCCCTAATGAAAAACTGTTTTTT. This translates into CASRGPNEKLFF. The V call is TRBV6-6, the J call TRBJ1-4; D gene unclear. The germline CDR1 and CDR2 sequences are MNHNY and SVGAGI (reference sequence). V lost 6 bases to trimming and J lost 3 bases, with 5 bases between them. This CDR3 contains 12 residues.

Of note for this clonotype: Since no conserved phenylalanine or tryptophan closes the CDR3, a read error is the likely cause. The V gene is TRBV7-9, the J gene TRBJ2-7; a weak D match, TRBD1 (5 bases). The CDR3 spans 13 residues. CDR1 is SEHNR and CDR2 is FQNEAQ in the germline V gene (reference sequence). Deletions cut 4 bases from V and 0 bases from J, with 7 bases between. The CDR3 protein is CASSSGYSYEQYL. CDR3 nucleotides: TGTGCCAGCAGCTCAGGGTACTCCTACGAGCAGTACTTG.